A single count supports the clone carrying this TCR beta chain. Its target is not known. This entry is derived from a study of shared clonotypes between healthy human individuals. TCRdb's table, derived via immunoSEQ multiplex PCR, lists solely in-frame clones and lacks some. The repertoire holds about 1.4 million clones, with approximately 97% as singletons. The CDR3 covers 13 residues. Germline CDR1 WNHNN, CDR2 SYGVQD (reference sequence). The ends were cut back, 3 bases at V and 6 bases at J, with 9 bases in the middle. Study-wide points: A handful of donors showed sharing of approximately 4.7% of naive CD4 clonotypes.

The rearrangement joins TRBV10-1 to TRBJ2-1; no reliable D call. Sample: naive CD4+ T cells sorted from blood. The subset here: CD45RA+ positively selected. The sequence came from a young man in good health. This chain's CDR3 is CASSEGLGNEQFF. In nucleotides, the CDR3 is TGCGCCAGCAGTGAAGGGTTGGGCAATGAGCAGTTCTTC.